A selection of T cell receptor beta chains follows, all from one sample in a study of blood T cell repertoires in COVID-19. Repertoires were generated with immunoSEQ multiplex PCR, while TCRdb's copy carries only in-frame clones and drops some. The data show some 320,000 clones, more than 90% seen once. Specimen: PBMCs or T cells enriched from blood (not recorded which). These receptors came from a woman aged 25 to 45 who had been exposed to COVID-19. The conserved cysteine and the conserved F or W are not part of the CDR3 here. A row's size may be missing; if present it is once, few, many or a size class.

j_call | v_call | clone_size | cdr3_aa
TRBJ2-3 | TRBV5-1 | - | ASSLSGGLDTQY
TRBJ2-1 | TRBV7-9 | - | ASSAGTYNEQF
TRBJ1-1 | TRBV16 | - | ASSRILRGNTEAF
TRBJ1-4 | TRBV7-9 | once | ASSYTADLEKLF
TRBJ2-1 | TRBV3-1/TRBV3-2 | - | ASSQGDRGTYNEQF
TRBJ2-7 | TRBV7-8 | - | ASSLGVSGASYEQY
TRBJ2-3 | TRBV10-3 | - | AITSGGSTDTQY
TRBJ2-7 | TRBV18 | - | ASSPLRGDKQY
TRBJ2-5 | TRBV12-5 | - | ASGSWGLGTQY
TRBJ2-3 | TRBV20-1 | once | SASLPFYTDTQY
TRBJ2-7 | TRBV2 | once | ASSERGRAPYEQY
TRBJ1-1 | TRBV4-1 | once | ASRDTGGTEAF
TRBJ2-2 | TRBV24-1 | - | ATPGQGDGYTGELF
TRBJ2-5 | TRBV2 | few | ASSEQGQGVETQY
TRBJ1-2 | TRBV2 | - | ASSEFWWPIPNYGYT
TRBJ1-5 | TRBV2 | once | ASRRGQGFNQPQH
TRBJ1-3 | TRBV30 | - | AWTRFSGNTIY
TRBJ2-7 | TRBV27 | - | ASSHKGTGPYEQY
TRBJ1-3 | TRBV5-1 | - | ASSGGGEGNTIY
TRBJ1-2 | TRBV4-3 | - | ASSQGEGIDYGYT
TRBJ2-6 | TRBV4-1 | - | ASSQDRGRGANVLT
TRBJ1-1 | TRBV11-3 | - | ASSLFRNTEAF
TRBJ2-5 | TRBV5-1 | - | ASSLGARGAKETQY
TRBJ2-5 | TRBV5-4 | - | ASSLKTSGGHVETQY
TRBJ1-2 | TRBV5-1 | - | ASSLGTGGIGDYGYT
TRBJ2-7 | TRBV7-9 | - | ASSLVGQDRSYEQY
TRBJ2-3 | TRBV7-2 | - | ASSLLAGGLTDTQY
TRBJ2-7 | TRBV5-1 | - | ASSLDYYEQY
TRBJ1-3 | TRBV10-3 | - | AAGRTGNTIY
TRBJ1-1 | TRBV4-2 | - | ASSQDQGLNTEAF
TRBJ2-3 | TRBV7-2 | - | ASSLVGATLTDTQY
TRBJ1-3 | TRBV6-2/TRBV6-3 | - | ASSRTGVAGNTIY
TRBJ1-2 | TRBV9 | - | ASSLRGSNNYGYT
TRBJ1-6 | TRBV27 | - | ASSQPGGDSPLH
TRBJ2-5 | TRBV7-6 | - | ASSLVGTGAETQY
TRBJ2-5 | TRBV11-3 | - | ASSPGLAGIETQY
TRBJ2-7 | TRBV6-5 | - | ASSYTQGAYEQY
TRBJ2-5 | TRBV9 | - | ASSSRPTETQY
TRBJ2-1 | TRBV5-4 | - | ASSRTSGGNEQF
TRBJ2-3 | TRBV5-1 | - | ASSFGLAGRDTQY
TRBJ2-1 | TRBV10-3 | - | AISGGAPQHL
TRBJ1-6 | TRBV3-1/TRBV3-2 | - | ASSQVTGNNSPLH
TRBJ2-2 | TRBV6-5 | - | ASNWGGGNTGELF
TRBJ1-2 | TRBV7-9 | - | ASSSTGGHGYT
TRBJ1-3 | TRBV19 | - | ASRMQGLGNTIY
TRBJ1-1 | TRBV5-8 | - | ASSLGAGEAF
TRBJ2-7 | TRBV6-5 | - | ASSKGGTYEQY
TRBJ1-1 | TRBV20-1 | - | SASQGNTEAF
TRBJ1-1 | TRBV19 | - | ASMGGWDTEAF
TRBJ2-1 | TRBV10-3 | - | AISDDRGNEQF
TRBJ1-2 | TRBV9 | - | ASSVDVVGRGGYT
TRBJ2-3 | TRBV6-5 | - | ASSSSTDTQY
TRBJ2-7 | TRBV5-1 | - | ASSSSGGRYEQY
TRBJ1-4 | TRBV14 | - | ASSHAGMVTNEKLF
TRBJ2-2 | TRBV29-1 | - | SVDVNTGELF
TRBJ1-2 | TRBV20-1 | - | SARVVNGYT
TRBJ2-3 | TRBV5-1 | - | ASTGEAGDTQY
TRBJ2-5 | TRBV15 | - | ATSRGPTDEETQY
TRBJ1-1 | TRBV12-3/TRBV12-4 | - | ASSLQGVEAF